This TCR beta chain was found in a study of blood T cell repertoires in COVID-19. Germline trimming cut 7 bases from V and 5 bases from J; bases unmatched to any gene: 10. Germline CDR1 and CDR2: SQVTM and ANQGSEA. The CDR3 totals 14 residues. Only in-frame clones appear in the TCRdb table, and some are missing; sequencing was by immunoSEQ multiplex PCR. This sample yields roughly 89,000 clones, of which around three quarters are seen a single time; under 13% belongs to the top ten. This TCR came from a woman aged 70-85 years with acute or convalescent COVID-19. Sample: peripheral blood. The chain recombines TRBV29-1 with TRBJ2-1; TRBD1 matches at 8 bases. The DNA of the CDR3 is TGCAGCGGATCCGGGACAGGTGTTAACAATGAGCAGTTCTTC. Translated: CSGSGTGVNNEQFF.